This T cell receptor beta chain was obtained from a study of Graves' ophthalmopathy and Graves' hyperthyroidism. About the research overall: Peripheral blood samples were taken at initial diagnosis, before any treatment.

Germline lookup yields CDR1 SNHLY and CDR2 FYNNEI. With 5 bases removed from V and 0 bases from J, the gap between germline ends came to 11 bases. This CDR3 spans 14 amino acids. The authors amplified TCR beta CDR3 regions from RNA transcripts. HTBI primers primed a first-round RT-PCR, and a second-round multiplex PCR followed. TCRdb fed the multiplex PCR reads into MiXCR, producing one record per CDR3 protein. This sample has 300,000 to 400,000 distinct CDR3 sequences, with 15% to 20% found just once. The table lists this clonotype with many counts. Its antigen is as yet unknown. Moderate-to-severe activity, CAS at least 3, NOSPECS at least 4 and duration under 3 months characterized donors with ophthalmopathy. Study results and caveats: Most clonotypes expanded in thyroid above 0.001 frequency were present in blood too.

The rearrangement links TRBV2 to TRBJ2-7; D might be TRBD2 (6 bases). Sequences were obtained from peripheral blood. This clonotype originated in an adult man with Graves' ophthalmopathy. This CDR3 reads CASSTGTLSYEQYF. Written as DNA, the CDR3 is TGTGCCAGCAGTACCGGGACTCTCTCCTACGAGCAGTACTTC.